This TCR beta chain came from a study of blood T cell repertoires in COVID-19. Study-wide background: PBMCs, B-cell-depleted T cells, or T cells were the source of the cDNA or gDNA that made up the material.

CDR3 size: 16 residues. With V trimmed by 4 bases and J by 2 bases, 9 bases remained unmatched. Germline CDR1 and CDR2: SGHRS and YFSETQ. The table came from immunoSEQ multiplex PCR; TCRdb's copy has only in-frame clones and leaves some out. The data show roughly 340,000 clones, almost 90% seen once. The chain has TRBV5-1 and TRBJ1-3; the match to TRBD1 covers 7 bases. This clonotype was obtained from a woman aged 65 to 85 with COVID-19, enrolled during active disease. Sequenced sample: peripheral blood. The DNA of the CDR3 is TGCGCCAGCAGCGTATACGGGACAGCCGCTGGAAACACCATATATTTT. Protein product: CASSVYGTAAGNTIYF.